This passage covers 14 T cell receptor beta chains from one sample sequenced in a study of control samples from healthy donors and cancer patients. The repertoire was sequenced with immunoSEQ multiplex PCR; TCRdb's copy has only in-frame clones and lacks some. The sample contains some 250,000 clones, around 80% of which appear only once. Sequencing was carried out using PBMCs. The receptors come from a woman aged 55-75 years with lung cancer.

V usage is TRBV6-5 and J usage is TRBJ1-5, with D hard to call. CDR1 is MNHEY and CDR2 is SVGAGI in the germline V gene. V lost 4 bases and J 4 bases, leaving 8 bases between the germline ends. The CDR3 loop spans 13 amino acids. In DNA, the CDR3 is TGTGCCAGCAGTTGGGGAGGGAATCAGCCCCAGCATTTT. Translation: CASSWGGNQPQHF.

On this clone itself: Possible read error: a much larger clone is one base away. The V gene is TRBV7-9, the J gene TRBJ1-1, with a weak D call TRBD1 (6 bases). Germline V lookup: CDR1 SEHNR, CDR2 FQNEAQ (reference sequence). V lost 3 bases, J lost 0 bases, and 8 bases lay in between. This CDR3 has 14 amino acids. CDR3 amino acids: CASSLGQMNTEAFF. The CDR3 DNA reads TGTGCCAGCAGCTTGGGACAAATGAACACTGAAGCTTTCTTT.

This rearrangement joins TRBV28 to TRBJ2-3; 8 bases are shared with TRBD2. The CDR3 loop spans 16 amino acids. Losses at the gene ends were 6 bases for V and 2 bases for J; bases not matched to a gene: 10. The V gene's germline CDR1 is MDHEN and CDR2 SYDVKM. The CDR3 spells CASSRREAGDTDTQYF. DNA for the CDR3: TGTGCCAGCAGCCGCCGGGAAGCGGGAGACACAGATACGCAGTATTTT.

The V call is TRBV24-1, the J call TRBJ1-3; 9 bases fit TRBD1. Germline trimming cut 8 bases from V and 0 bases from J; bases unmatched to any gene: 10. The CDR3 runs 17 residues. CDR1 is KGHDR and CDR2 is SFDVKD in the germline V gene. The CDR3 sequence: CATTRTGETPSGNTIYF. In nucleotides, the CDR3 is TGTGCCACCACACGGACAGGGGAAACCCCCTCTGGAAACACCATATATTTT.

This clone was counted once. This rearrangement joins TRBV2 to TRBJ2-1, with D unresolved. This CDR3 has 13 amino acids. Germline-derived CDR1 and CDR2 are SNHLY and FYNNEI. Trimming took off 5 bases at V and 6 bases at J, with 11 bases between the two ends. The CDR3 DNA reads TGTGCCAGCAGTCTATGGGGTCCCAATGAGCAGTTCTTC. It codes for CASSLWGPNEQFF.

The gene calls are TRBV5-4 and TRBJ2-3; D is ambiguous. The CDR3 covers 12 residues. Germline CDR1 is SGHNT and CDR2 is YYREEE (reference sequence). The V end was cut by 4 bases, the J end by 6 bases, with 9 bases between. As DNA, the CDR3 is TGTGCCAGCAGCCCCAAAAAGGATACGCAGTATTTT. This encodes CASSPKKDTQYF.

Concerning this clone: The sample contains more than one DNA sequence encoding this CDR3. This chain joins TRBV5-1 and TRBJ2-1, with TRBD1 matching 11 bases. The V and J ends lost 3 bases and 3 bases, in that order; junction bases with no gene match: 2. CDR1 is SGHRS and CDR2 is YFSETQ in the germline V gene. CDR3 length: 15 residues. CDR3: CASSWTGGHYNEQFF. The DNA for the CDR3 is TGCGCCAGCAGCTGGACAGGGGGCCACTACAATGAGCAGTTCTTC.

The chain has TRBV30 and TRBJ1-4; no clear D gene. CDR1 is GTSNPN, CDR2 SVGIG, per germline (reference sequence). The V end was cut by 3 bases, the J end by 4 bases, with 9 bases between. CDR3 length equals 13 residues. DNA for the CDR3: TGTGCCTGGAGGAGATGGGGTAATGAAAAACTGTTTTTT. Its translation is CAWRRWGNEKLFF.

The chain carries TRBV9 and TRBJ1-3; a possible D gene is TRBD1 (5 bases). Per the germline V gene, CDR1 is SGDLS and CDR2 is YYNGEE. Trimming took 0 bases from V and 1 from J, leaving 11 bases between them. The CDR3 is made up of 16 amino acids. The CDR3 sequence: CASSVEGGASGNTIYF. CDR3 nucleotide sequence: TGTGCCAGCAGCGTAGAGGGAGGGGCATCTGGAAACACCATATATTTT.

V and J are TRBV10-3 and TRBJ1-2; D may be TRBD1 (5 bases). This CDR3 comprises 13 residues. Per germline, CDR1 ENHRY and CDR2 SYGVKD. Trimming cost V 4 bases and J 7 bases, with 13 bases left between them. The CDR3 DNA is TGTGCCATCAGTGCAAAGGGGTTGGGTGGCTACACCTTC. It is translated as CAISAKGLGGYTF.

The chain is built from TRBV28 and TRBJ1-1; perhaps TRBD1 as D (5 bases). This CDR3 has 14 residues. Trimming pared 3 bases from V and 2 bases from J, leaving 10 bases between. Looked up from germline, CDR1 is MDHEN and CDR2 is SYDVKM. The CDR3 loop reads CASSFSGINTEAFF. CDR3 DNA: TGTGCCAGCAGTTTCTCAGGGATAAACACTGAAGCTTTCTTT. The full variable domain, completed using reference TRBV28 and TRBJ1-1, is DVKVTQSSRYLVKRTGEKVFLECVQDMDHENMFWYRQDPGLGLRLIYFSYDVKMKEKGDIPEGYSVSREKKERFSLILESASTNQTSMYLCASSFSGINTEAFFGQGTRLTVV.

This sequence joins TRBV5-1 and TRBJ2-2; D is unclear. The germline V and J ends were trimmed by 3 bases and 6 bases, with 12 bases remaining between them. The CDR3 is made up of 14 amino acids. From germline, CDR1 is SGHRS and CDR2 YFSETQ. Written as DNA, the CDR3 is TGCGCCAGCAGCTCAGCGCCTGGTCCCGGGGAGCTGTTTTTT. This encodes CASSSAPGPGELFF.

The gene calls are TRBV5-1 and TRBJ2-3, with 14 positions matching TRBD2. This CDR3 comprises 16 residues. J gave up 6 bases and V 3 bases, and 6 bases lay outside the gene matches. Germline V gives CDR1 SGHRS, CDR2 YFSETQ. CDR3 DNA sequence: TGCGCCAGCAGCTCGGGACTAGCGGGAGCGGCTGATACGCAGTATTTT. Translation: CASSSGLAGAADTQYF.

The chain couples TRBV3-1 (or the pseudogene TRBV3-2) to TRBJ1-1; D may be TRBD1 (5 bases). Germline assignment: CDR1 LGHDT and CDR2 YNNKEL (reference sequence). The CDR3 is made up of 14 amino acids. With 4 bases removed from V and 0 bases from J, the gap between germline ends came to 9 bases. CDR3 in amino acids: CASSLRALNTEAFF. The CDR3 DNA reads TGTGCCAGCAGCCTCAGGGCCCTGAACACTGAAGCTTTCTTT.